The 9 T cell receptor beta chains reported below all come from one sample, sequenced in a study of cytomegalovirus exposure and HLA in healthy donors. 13 Jbeta primers and 60 Vbeta primers were used for the PCR. Sequencing used immunoSEQ multiplex PCR; TCRdb keeps in-frame clones, though not all of them. Of more than 85,000 clones listed, about an eighth are singletons. The sequenced sample was PBMCs. All receptors come from a man between 40 and 49 years old in good health and CMV-seropositive.

The chain has TRBV6-5 and TRBJ1-3; D call uncertain. The CDR3 runs 14 residues. The V and J ends lost 6 bases and 0 bases respectively, with 9 bases between them. Germline CDR1 reads MNHEY; CDR2 reads SVGAGI. The CDR3 loop is CASSSHISGNTIYF. CDR3 in DNA: TGTGCCAGCAGCTCACACATCTCTGGAAACACCATATATTTT.

CDR3 DNA: TGTGCCAGCAGCGCCTACCGGGACTTGGGGACCGGGGAGCTGTTTTTT. Protein sequence: CASSAYRDLGTGELFF. The J gene is TRBJ2-2, the V gene TRBV9; tentatively, D is TRBD2 (6 bases). This CDR3 comprises 16 residues. Trimming took off 3 bases at V and 5 bases at J, with 17 bases between the two ends. From germline, CDR1 is SGDLS and CDR2 YYNGEE.

DNA of the CDR3: TGTGCCAGCAGTCCGATAGGGACAGGTGGGTACGAGCAGTACTTC. Protein product: CASSPIGTGGYEQYF. The chain is built from TRBV27 and TRBJ2-7, with TRBD1 identical over 8 bases. J lost 4 bases, V lost 5 bases, and 10 bases had no gene match. Germline V gene lookup returns CDR1 MNHEY and CDR2 SMNVEV (reference sequence). There are 15 residues in the CDR3.

The chain recombines TRBV27 with TRBJ2-6; D gene unclear. V was trimmed by 4 bases and J by 0 bases, leaving 7 bases between them. This CDR3 comprises 15 residues. Germline values: CDR1 MNHEY, CDR2 SMNVEV (reference sequence). Written as DNA, the CDR3 is TGTGCCAGCAGTTCCTTTAGCTCTGGGGCCAACGTCCTGACTTTC. It specifies CASSSFSSGANVLTF.

This clone turned up a few times. The rearrangement uses TRBV9 and TRBJ2-7, with TRBD2 as a possible D gene (5 bases). Germline-derived CDR1 and CDR2 are SGDLS and YYNGEE. V lost 0 bases to trimming and J lost 2 bases, with 12 bases between them. This CDR3 has 15 amino acids. The CDR3 is CASSVGSGPTYEQYF. CDR3 DNA: TGTGCCAGCAGCGTAGGGAGCGGCCCGACCTACGAGCAGTACTTC.

This clone occurred a few times. The chain combines TRBV10-2 with TRBJ2-7; 12 nucleotides align to TRBD1. V dropped 7 bases and J dropped 2; count of bases not matched to a gene: 6. The CDR3 length is 15 residues. Germline loops: CDR1 WSHSY, CDR2 SAAADI. The CDR3 region has the DNA TGCGCCAGCATCCCCGGGACAGGGGGCACCTACGAGCAGTACTTC. It codes for CASIPGTGGTYEQYF.

A few counts support this clone. V and J are TRBV7-9 and TRBJ1-4; the match to TRBD1 covers 10 bases. The CDR3 consists of 14 residues. Germline V gene sequence: CDR1 SEHNR, CDR2 FQNEAQ (reference sequence). J was trimmed by 7 bases and V by 5 bases; bases with no gene match: 4. CDR3: CASSPGTGVEKLFF. As DNA, the CDR3 is TGTGCCAGCAGCCCCGGGACAGGGGTTGAAAAACTGTTTTTT.

This clone was counted between two and nine times. The chain combines TRBV15 with TRBJ2-5; tentative D call: TRBD2 (5 bases). The germline V gene encodes CDR1 LNHNV and CDR2 YYDKDF (reference sequence). The CDR3 spans 15 residues. Trimming took 0 bases from V and 4 from J, leaving 12 bases between them. DNA of the CDR3: TGTGCCACCAGCAGAGATTTAGGACTGGGAGAGACCCAGTACTTC. Amino acid sequence: CATSRDLGLGETQYF. The full variable domain, completed using reference TRBV15 and TRBJ2-5, is DAMVIQNPRYQVTQFGKPVTLSCSQTLNHNVMYWYQQKSSQAPKLLFHYYDKDFNNEADTPDNFQSRRPNTSFCFLDIRSPGLGDTAMYLCATSRDLGLGETQYFGPGTRLLVL.

This rearrangement joins TRBV10-1 to TRBJ2-7; the D gene is possibly TRBD2 (6 bases). Trimming cost V 3 bases and J 3 bases, with 15 bases left between them. This CDR3 has 15 residues. Germline V gives CDR1 WNHNN, CDR2 SYGVQD (reference sequence). The CDR3 DNA sequence: TGCGCCAGCAGTGAAGCAAGCGGGTCGAACTACGAGCAGTACTTC. Translated, it gives CASSEASGSNYEQYF.